The clone carrying this T cell receptor (beta chain) was observed at least ten times. Germline lookup yields CDR1 DFQATT and CDR2 SNEGSKA (reference sequence). There are 15 residues in the CDR3. J was trimmed by 2 bases and V by 5 bases; bases with no gene match: 3. This record comes from a study of patients and donors after allogeneic stem cell transplantation. TCRdb analysed the RT-PCR reads with MiXCR anew, one entry per CDR3 protein. The sample yields 920,000 or so distinct CDR3 sequences, roughly 17% seen once. The V and J genes are TRBV20-1 and TRBJ2-1; 13 bases map to TRBD2. The sequenced sample was blood, either unsorted or a sorted T cell fraction (not recorded which). This TCR came from a human donor who was either an allogeneic HSCT recipient or a stem cell or donor lymphocyte infusion donor (not recorded which). It is not recorded whose cells these are; they may come from a transplant donor. CDR3 amino acids: CSAGGLAGPYNEQFF. CDR3 bases: TGCAGTGCTGGGGGACTAGCGGGGCCCTACAATGAGCAGTTCTTC.